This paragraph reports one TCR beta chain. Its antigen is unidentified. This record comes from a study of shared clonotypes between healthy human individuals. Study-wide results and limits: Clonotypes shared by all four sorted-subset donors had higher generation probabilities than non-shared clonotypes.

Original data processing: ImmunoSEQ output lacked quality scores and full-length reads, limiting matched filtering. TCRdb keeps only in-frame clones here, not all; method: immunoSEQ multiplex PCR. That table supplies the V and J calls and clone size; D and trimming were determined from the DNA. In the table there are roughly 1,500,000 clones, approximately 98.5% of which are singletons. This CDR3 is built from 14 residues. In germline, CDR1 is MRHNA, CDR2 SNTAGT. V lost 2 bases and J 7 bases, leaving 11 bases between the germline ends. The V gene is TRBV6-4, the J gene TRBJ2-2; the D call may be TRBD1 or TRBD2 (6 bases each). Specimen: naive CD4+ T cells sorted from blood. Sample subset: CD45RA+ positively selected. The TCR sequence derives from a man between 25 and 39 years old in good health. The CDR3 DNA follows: TGTGCCAGCAGTGACCGGGGGCGCGGCGGGGAGCTGTTTTTT. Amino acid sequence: CASSDRGRGGELFF.